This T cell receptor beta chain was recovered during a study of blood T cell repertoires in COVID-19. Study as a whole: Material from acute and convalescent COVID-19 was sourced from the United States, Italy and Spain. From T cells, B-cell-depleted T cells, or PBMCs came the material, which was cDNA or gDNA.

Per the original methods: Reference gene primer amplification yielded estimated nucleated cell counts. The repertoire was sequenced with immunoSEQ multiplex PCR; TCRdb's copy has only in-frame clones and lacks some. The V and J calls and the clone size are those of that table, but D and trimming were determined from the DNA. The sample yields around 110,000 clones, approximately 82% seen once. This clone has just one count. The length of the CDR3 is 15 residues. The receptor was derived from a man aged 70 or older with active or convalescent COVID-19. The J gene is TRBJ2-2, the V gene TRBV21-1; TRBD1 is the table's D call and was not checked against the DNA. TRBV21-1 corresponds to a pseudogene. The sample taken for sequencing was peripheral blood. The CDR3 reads CASSAPQGNTGELFF. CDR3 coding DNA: TGTGCCAGCAGCGCACCCCAGGGGAACACCGGGGAGCTGTTTTTT.